Following are 10 T cell receptor beta chains from one sample sequenced in a study of cytomegalovirus exposure and HLA in healthy donors. The PCR made use of 60 Vbeta and 13 Jbeta primers. TCRdb keeps only in-frame clones here, not all; method: immunoSEQ multiplex PCR. The sample table sets out 100,000 to 150,000 clones. The material sequenced was PBMCs. Every receptor here comes from a woman aged 35 to 49 in good health and CMV-seropositive.

V gene TRBV10-1 combines with J gene TRBJ1-2; TRBD1 agrees at 7 bases. The CDR3 contains 15 residues. Losses at the gene ends were 7 bases for V and 7 bases for J; bases not matched to a gene: 15. Germline assignment: CDR1 WNHNN and CDR2 SYGVQD (reference sequence). The CDR3, as DNA: TGCGCCAGCACTTCCAGACAGGGAGAAACGTGTGGCTACACCTTC. The encoded protein is CASTSRQGETCGYTF.

V gene TRBV25-1 combines with J gene TRBJ2-5; no reliable D call. Germline CDR1 MGHDK, CDR2 SYGVNS. The CDR3 contains 16 residues. The ends were cut back, 5 bases at V and 5 bases at J, with 21 bases in the middle. CDR3 loop: CASSTPEESPWETQYF. As DNA, the CDR3 is TGTGCCAGCAGTACCCCCGAGGAGAGCCCGTGGGAGACCCAGTACTTC.

The chain couples TRBV29-1 to TRBJ2-5; TRBD1 is a possible D gene (5 bases). There are 12 residues in the CDR3. V lost 0 bases and J 6 bases, leaving 8 bases between the germline ends. Looked up from germline, CDR1 is SQVTM and CDR2 is ANQGSEA. CDR3 nucleotides: TGCAGCGTTGAAGATCTGGGGCAGACCCAGTACTTC. As protein: CSVEDLGQTQYF.

J is TRBJ2-3 and V is TRBV9, with 14 positions matching TRBD2. Germline V CDR1 and CDR2: SGDLS, YYNGEE. The CDR3 loop spans 16 amino acids. Unmatched junction bases numbered 8, after V lost 3 bases and J lost 8 bases. The CDR3 DNA reads as TGTGCCAGCAGCGCTACCGGGACTAGCGGGAGCGGTACGCAGTATTTT. Translating it yields CASSATGTSGSGTQYF.

This chain uses TRBV6-1 with TRBJ2-2, with 8 nucleotides matching TRBD1. This CDR3 has 15 amino acids. Germline lookup yields CDR1 MNHNS and CDR2 SASEGT. The trim removed 7 bases at V and 4 bases at J, leaving 8 bases unmatched. CDR3 in amino acids: CASTLGQGPTGELFF. The CDR3 bases are TGTGCCAGCACCTTAGGACAGGGACCCACCGGGGAGCTGTTTTTT.

This chain joins TRBV5-1 and TRBJ2-3; TRBD1 matches at 8 bases. The CDR3 totals 16 residues. J lost 2 bases, V lost 4 bases, and 9 bases had no gene match. Germline-derived CDR1 and CDR2 are SGHRS and YFSETQ. In DNA form, the CDR3 reads TGCGCCAGCAGCGGTACCGGGACAGGAATCACAGATACGCAGTATTTT. It translates to CASSGTGTGITDTQYF. The variable domain in full, completed from reference TRBV5-1 and TRBJ2-3, reads KAGVTQTPRYLIKTRGQQVTLSCSPISGHRSVSWYQQTPGQGLQFLFEYFSETQRNKGNFPGRFSGRQFSNSRSEMNVSTLELGDSALYLCASSGTGTGITDTQYFGPGTRLTVL.

CDR3 residues: CASSRYLTGKYEQYF. As DNA, the CDR3 is TGTGCCAGCAGCAGATACCTTACAGGAAAGTACGAGCAGTACTTC. V usage is TRBV28 and J usage is TRBJ2-7; D perhaps matches TRBD1 (5 bases). The CDR3 loop spans 15 amino acids. CDR1 is MDHEN and CDR2 is SYDVKM in the germline V gene. The V and J ends lost 6 bases and 4 bases respectively, with 19 bases between them.

Comments on this clone: Other DNA sequences in this specimen translate into the identical CDR3. The chain combines TRBV7-3 with TRBJ1-1; D gene uncertain. V lost 2 bases and J 2 bases, leaving 6 bases between the germline ends. The CDR3 covers 13 residues. Germline V gene lookup returns CDR1 SGHTA and CDR2 FQGTGA. DNA of the CDR3: TGTGCCAGCAGCTTAGAGGGTAACACTGAAGCTTTCTTT. It encodes CASSLEGNTEAFF.

This sequence joins TRBV5-6 and TRBJ1-3; TRBD1 might be the D (6 bases). There are 17 residues in the CDR3. Germline assignment: CDR1 SGHDT and CDR2 YYEEEE. Trimming stripped 5 bases from V and 0 bases from J, with 18 bases between. CDR3 nucleotides: TGTGCCAGCAGTATGGACAGAACCTCTTTCTCTGGAAACACCATATATTTT. Its protein is CASSMDRTSFSGNTIYF.

This sequence joins TRBV14 and TRBJ2-1, with unresolved D. The V end was cut by 7 bases, the J end by 4 bases, with 8 bases between. Germline V gene lookup returns CDR1 SGHDN and CDR2 FVKESK. The CDR3 totals 12 residues. The CDR3 nucleotides are TGTGCCAGCACCAACAAATACAATGAGCAGTTCTTC. Translating gives CASTNKYNEQFF. Complete variable domain (other parts from reference TRBV14 and TRBJ2-1): EAGVTQFPSHSVIEKGQTVTLRCDPISGHDNLYWYRRVMGKEIKFLLHFVKESKQDESGMPNNRFLAERTGGTYSTLKVQPAELEDSGVYFCASTNKYNEQFFGPGTRLTVL.